This T cell receptor beta chain stems from a study of response to subunit inactivated influenza vaccine. Trimming at V came to 6 bases and at J to 2 bases, leaving 4 bases not matched to a gene. CDR1 and CDR2 from the germline V gene are MNHEY and SMNVEV (reference sequence). The CDR3 loop spans 16 amino acids. MiXCR was run by TCRdb on the RT-PCR reads, yielding one entry per CDR3 protein. The profile shows hundreds of thousands of distinct CDR3 sequences, approximately 13% of them singletons. The chain uses TRBV27 and TRBJ2-1, with 13 bases that match TRBD2. The sequencing used PBMCs from blood, collected around two weeks before vaccination. The TCR was taken from a man aged 50 or older who received an inactivated influenza vaccine. DNA of the CDR3: TGTGCCAGCAGCCGCGGGACTAGCGGGGCCTACAATGAGCAGTTCTTC. As protein: CASSRGTSGAYNEQFF.